A selection of T cell receptor beta chains follows, all from one sample in a study of blood T cell repertoires in COVID-19. Generated by immunoSEQ multiplex PCR, the TCRdb table keeps only in-frame clones and is missing some. There are about 400,000 clones in the sample; about 89% occur only once, and around 4.4% lies in the top ten. The material sequenced was peripheral blood. All receptors come from a woman aged 25 to 39 with acute or convalescent COVID-19. The CDR3 runs from the conserved cysteine through the conserved F or W. A D gene is named only where the DNA matches it firmly. Clone size appears in some rows only: once, few, many, or a class for an expanded clone.

abundance	v_gene	j_gene	d_gene	CDR3nt	CDR3aa
.	TRBV6-6	TRBJ1-5	.	TGTGCCAGCAGTTACACAGGGATGTTTCAGCCCCAGCATTTT	CASSYTGMFQPQHF
.	TRBV30	TRBJ1-1	TRBD1	TGTGCCTGGAATCTAAGGACAGGGGGCACGGGCACTGAAGCTTTCTTT	CAWNLRTGGTGTEAFF
few	TRBV6-6	TRBJ1-1	.	TGTGCCAGCATCGGAAGAGCGGTATCTGAAGCTTTCTTT	CASIGRAVSEAFF
.	TRBV4-1	TRBJ1-4	.	TGCGCCAGCAGCCACAACTCCGTCTTTGGAGGGCGGACTAATGAAAAACTGTTTTTT	CASSHNSVFGGRTNEKLFF
.	TRBV27	TRBJ1-5	TRBD1	TGTGCCAGCAGTATACAGGGGAATCAGCCCCAGCATTTT	CASSIQGNQPQHF
once	TRBV27	TRBJ1-4	.	TGTGCCAGCAGCTGCCGGAGTCGGTTGCAGGGCGCGTTTTTT	CASSCRSRLQGAFF
.	TRBV2	TRBJ2-7	TRBD1	TGTGCCAGTCGTGGACAGGGCTACGAGCAGTACTTC	CASRGQGYEQYF
.	TRBV30	TRBJ2-7	.	TGTGCCTGGAGAGAAAGACGGAGGACTACCAACTTATTCTACGAGCAGTACTTC	CAWRERRRTTNLFYEQYF
.	TRBV28	TRBJ1-5	.	TGTGCCAGCAGTCCTACAGAGAATAGCAATCAGCCCCAGCATTTT	CASSPTENSNQPQHF
.	TRBV24-1	TRBJ1-2	TRBD1	TGTGCCACCAGTGACTCCCGACAGGGCGCTTACCCCTATGGCTACACCTTC	CATSDSRQGAYPYGYTF
.	TRBV2	TRBJ2-7	TRBD1	TGTGCCAGCAGGTCGACAGGGGTGGGCTACGAGCAGTACTTC	CASRSTGVGYEQYF
few	TRBV5-1	TRBJ2-7	TRBD2	TGCGCCAGCAGCTTCACTAGCGTCTACGAGCAGTACTTC	CASSFTSVYEQYF
.	TRBV2	TRBJ1-4	.	TGTGCCAGCAGTGGGACAGTTTATAGTGAAAAACTGTTTTTT	CASSGTVYSEKLFF
.	TRBV5-5	TRBJ1-1	.	TGTGCCAGCAGCTTACAGGGCCCCCTCATGAACACTGAAGCTTTCTTT	CASSLQGPLMNTEAFF
.	TRBV29-1	TRBJ1-1	TRBD1	TGCAGCGTGGACAGGGGGAACACTGAAGCTTTCTTT	CSVDRGNTEAFF
.	TRBV27	TRBJ2-7	TRBD2	TGTGCCAGCAGGACCCGGGGGGGCCCGATAAACGAGCAGTACTTC	CASRTRGGPINEQYF
once	TRBV28	TRBJ1-2	.	TGTGCCAGCAGCCTTGGGGGGGAGGATGGCTACACCTTC	CASSLGGEDGYTF
.	TRBV5-1	TRBJ2-2	.	TGCGCCAGCAGCTTGTCGACGGGGGTCGGGGAGCTGTTTTTT	CASSLSTGVGELFF
.	TRBV6-1	TRBJ2-1	TRBD2	TGTGCCAGCAGTGAAGGTTGGCGGGGGGGCCGTTACAATGAGCAGTTCTTC	CASSEGWRGGRYNEQFF
.	TRBV6-1	TRBJ2-7	TRBD2	TGTGCCAGCAGTGAACCGGGACTAGCGGACTACGAGCAGTACTTC	CASSEPGLADYEQYF
.	TRBV11-2	TRBJ2-1	TRBD2	TGTGCCAGCAGCTTAGCCTCGGGGGGGCTGTCCTACAATGAGCAGTTCTTC	CASSLASGGLSYNEQFF
.	TRBV6-6	TRBJ1-2	.	TGTGCCAGCAGTTACGTCGGGAGCTATGGCTACACCTTC	CASSYVGSYGYTF
.	TRBV5-1	TRBJ2-1	.	TGCGCCAGCAGGGACAGTGGAGTACATGAGCAGTTCTTC	CASRDSGVHEQFF
.	TRBV2	TRBJ2-1	.	TGTGCCAGCAGTGAAGTCGGAGGGGACTACAATGAGCAGTTCTTC	CASSEVGGDYNEQFF
.	TRBV12-5	TRBJ2-1	.	TGTGCTAGTGGTTTGTTCCCCCTTTCGGGGTTGTACAATGAGCAGTTCTTC	CASGLFPLSGLYNEQFF
.	TRBV2	TRBJ1-5	TRBD1	TGTGCCAGCAGTAATCCGGGACAGGGATCTCAGCCCCAGCATTTT	CASSNPGQGSQPQHF
few	TRBV6-5	TRBJ2-2	.	TGTGCCAGCAGAGCGACAGGACTGGGAGAGGAGCTGTTTTTT	CASRATGLGEELFF
.	TRBV15	TRBJ2-1	TRBD1	TGTGCCACCAGTGACAGGGGTTTGGTCGGCAATGAGCAGTTCTTC	CATSDRGLVGNEQFF